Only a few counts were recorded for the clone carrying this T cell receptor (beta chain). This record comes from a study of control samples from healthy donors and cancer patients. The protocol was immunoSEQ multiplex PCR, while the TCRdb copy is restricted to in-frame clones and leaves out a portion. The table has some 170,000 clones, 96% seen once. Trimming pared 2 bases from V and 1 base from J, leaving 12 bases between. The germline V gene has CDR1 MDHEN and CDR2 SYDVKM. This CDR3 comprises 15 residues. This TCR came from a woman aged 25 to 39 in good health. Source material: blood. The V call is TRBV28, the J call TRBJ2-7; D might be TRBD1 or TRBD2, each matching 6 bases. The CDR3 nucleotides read TGTGCCAGCAGTTTAACGGGGGACACATCCTACGAGCAGTACTTC. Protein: CASSLTGDTSYEQYF.